Below, 10 T cell receptor beta chains from the same sample are listed, as sequenced in a study of T-cell memory formation after mild COVID-19. TCRdb ran MiXCR on the 5' RACE reads and lists one entry per CDR3 protein. There are some 50,000 distinct CDR3 sequences in the sample; 27% occur only once, and about 45% lies in the top ten. The sample comprised PBMCs or a T cell subset sorted from them (not recorded which). The receptors come from a young man who had mild COVID-19 (a few samples of this study predate the infection). Cell type and time point are not known.

This clonotype appeared a few times. This rearrangement joins TRBV13 to TRBJ2-2; D gene unclear. Trimming took off 5 bases at V and 7 bases at J, with 11 bases between the two ends. The germline V gene has CDR1 PRHDT and CDR2 FYEKMQ (reference sequence). This CDR3 is built from 13 residues. The CDR3 DNA follows: TGTGCCAGCAGCGAACGTCCACTCGGGGAGCTGTTTTTT. Translation gives CASSERPLGELFF. The full variable domain, its missing parts supplied by reference TRBV13 and TRBJ2-2, is AAGVIQSPRHLIKEKRETATLKCYPIPRHDTVYWYQQGPGQDPQFLISFYEKMQSDKGSIPDRFSAQQFSDYHSELNMSSLELGDSALYFCASSERPLGELFFGEGSRLTVL.

The chain uses TRBV4-1 and TRBJ1-1, with 7 bases matching TRBD1. The germline V gene encodes CDR1 MGHRA and CDR2 YSYEKL. This CDR3 region has 14 residues. The V gene end was trimmed by 4 bases and the J gene end by 3 bases; junction bases not matched to a gene: 5. The CDR3 bases are TGCGCCAGCAGCCGAGAAACAGGGGACACTGAAGCTTTCTTT. Amino acid sequence: CASSRETGDTEAFF.

The V gene is TRBV4-3, the J gene TRBJ1-2; D is uncertain. V was clipped by 4 bases and J by 4 bases, with 16 bases between them. The CDR3 contains 15 residues. Germline assignment: CDR1 LGHNA and CDR2 YSLEER. The CDR3 DNA reads as TGCGCCAGCAGCCCCGGGCCTTTCGAGGGCTATGGCTACACCTTC. This gives the protein CASSPGPFEGYGYTF.

The gene calls are TRBV6-2 or TRBV6-3 and TRBJ1-2; TRBD1 matches 7 bases. Germline V lookup: CDR1 MNHEY, CDR2 SVGEGT. The CDR3 runs 15 residues. V shed 0 bases and J 1 base; nucleotides not matched to a gene: 2. The CDR3 sequence: CASSYSRQGNYGYTF. The CDR3 DNA is TGTGCCAGCAGTTACTCTCGACAGGGTAACTATGGCTACACCTTC.

This clonotype was detected only a few times. This rearrangement joins TRBV6-1 to TRBJ2-7; 7 bases agree with TRBD1. Germline V gene data show CDR1 as MNHNS and CDR2 as SASEGT. J gave up 0 bases and V 6 bases, and 8 bases lay outside the gene matches. The CDR3 runs to 15 residues. As DNA, the CDR3 is TGTGCCAGCAGGACGAACCCAGGGGGCTCCTACGAGCAGTACTTC. Translating gives CASRTNPGGSYEQYF.

This clonotype was recorded once. CDR3: CASTTPRDRLNEKLFF. The CDR3 DNA sequence: TGTGCCAGCACGACCCCCCGGGACAGGCTTAATGAAAAACTGTTTTTT. V usage is TRBV6-2 or TRBV6-3 and J usage is TRBJ1-4, with 8 bases that match TRBD1. CDR3 length: 16 amino acids. Trimming at V came to 7 bases and at J to 4 bases, leaving 11 bases not matched to a gene. CDR1 is MNHEY and CDR2 is SVGEGT in the germline V gene.

This clonotype appeared once. The rearrangement joins TRBV4-1 to TRBJ2-1; 10 bases align to TRBD2. The V segment lost 4 bases and the J segment 4 bases; nucleotides outside the gene matches: 4. The CDR3 is 15 amino acids. Germline lookup yields CDR1 MGHRA and CDR2 YSYEKL. CDR3 sequence: CASSLGLASYNEQFF. In DNA form, the CDR3 reads TGCGCCAGCAGCCTGGGACTAGCGTCATACAATGAGCAGTTCTTC.

Only a few counts were recorded for this clonotype. This sequence joins TRBV20-1 and TRBJ1-5; TRBD1 agrees at 11 bases. Trimming cost V 6 bases and J 1 base; bases outside gene matches: 2. Per the germline V gene, CDR1 is DFQATT and CDR2 is SNEGSKA (reference sequence). The CDR3 spans 14 residues. The CDR3 DNA is TGCAGTGCCGGACAGGGGGCCAGCAATCAGCCCCAGCATTTT. It codes for CSAGQGASNQPQHF.

The V and J genes are TRBV6-5 and TRBJ2-5; TRBD2 agrees at 9 bases. Trimming at V came to 5 bases and at J to 5 bases, leaving 15 bases not matched to a gene. CDR3 length: 17 amino acids. Germline V gene lookup returns CDR1 MNHEY and CDR2 SVGAGI. The CDR3 DNA is TGTGCCAGCAGTACTGAGATAGCGGGGGCTACCGGGGAGACCCAGTACTTC. Translation gives CASSTEIAGATGETQYF.

The J gene is TRBJ1-1, the V gene TRBV6-5; 8 bases line up with TRBD1. This CDR3 contains 14 residues. Germline V gene lookup returns CDR1 MNHEY and CDR2 SVGAGI. With 2 bases clipped from V and 7 bases from J, the junction kept 6 bases outside the gene matches. CDR3 region: CASSYGDRFDEAFF. CDR3 coding DNA: TGTGCCAGCAGTTACGGGGACAGGTTCGATGAAGCTTTCTTT.